This is a list of T cell receptor beta chains from one sample in a study of T cell responses to AZD1222 COVID-19 vaccine. Data came from immunoSEQ multiplex PCR; TCRdb stores just in-frame clones and leaves some out. The table shows 130,000 to 150,000 clones, with about nine tenths occurring only once. The material was peripheral blood, obtained on day 0 of AZD1222 vaccination. Receptors originate from an adult in good health. Each CDR3 is given with its conserved first and last residue. Clone sizes are given selectively: once, few, many, or a class where the clone is expanded.

size: -
J: TRBJ2-3
V: TRBV4-2
CDR3: CASSLGGSNTQYF

size: -
J: TRBJ1-2
V: TRBV6-5
CDR3: CASSYSLQGDSGYTF

size: -
J: TRBJ1-2
V: TRBV6-5
CDR3: CAASPDGTYGYTF

size: -
J: TRBJ2-1
V: TRBV7-6
CDR3: CASSPDPALYNEQFF

size: -
J: TRBJ2-1
V: TRBV10-3
CDR3: CAITASGGAYNEQFF

size: -
J: TRBJ2-5
V: TRBV24-1
CDR3: CATSDRQGTETQYF

size: -
J: TRBJ2-7
V: TRBV7-8
CDR3: CASSFDRASYEQYF

size: -
J: TRBJ2-7
V: TRBV29-1
CDR3: CSVCGGAGDSEQYF

size: -
J: TRBJ2-4
V: TRBV19
CDR3: CASSRDGTVGQNIQYF

size: -
J: TRBJ2-2
V: TRBV4-2
CDR3: CASSQVGGASGELFF

size: -
J: TRBJ1-2
V: TRBV6-1
CDR3: CASSDRASNYGYTF

size: once
J: TRBJ1-1
V: TRBV6-2/TRBV6-3
CDR3: CASSPGTGVLIRTEAFF

size: -
J: TRBJ1-6
V: TRBV6-5
CDR3: CASRRGDNSPLHF

size: -
J: TRBJ1-1
V: TRBV6-5
CDR3: CASSYGRTGPNTEAFF

size: -
J: TRBJ1-5
V: TRBV4-2
CDR3: CASSQGEEQPQHF

size: -
J: TRBJ2-5
V: TRBV7-3
CDR3: CASSPIGGGAETQYF

size: -
J: TRBJ2-5
V: TRBV9
CDR3: CASSGPGPQETQYF

size: -
J: TRBJ1-3
V: TRBV7-2
CDR3: CASSVGFAGNTIYF

size: once
J: TRBJ1-6
V: TRBV5-6
CDR3: CASSSTGRGSYNSPLHF

size: -
J: TRBJ2-3
V: TRBV7-2
CDR3: CASSLAPGGTDTQYF

size: -
J: TRBJ2-7
V: TRBV28
CDR3: CASSFGTASYEQYF

size: -
J: TRBJ1-2
V: TRBV6-5
CDR3: CASSGRGLYGYTF

size: -
J: TRBJ1-1
V: TRBV6-5
CDR3: CASSYSPSTEAFF

size: -
J: TRBJ1-5
V: TRBV7-2
CDR3: CASSLGTQPQHF

size: -
J: TRBJ1-2
V: TRBV19
CDR3: CALKEGSQDYGYTF

size: once
J: TRBJ2-7
V: TRBV11-1
CDR3: CASSIIGAYEQYF

size: -
J: TRBJ2-7
V: TRBV7-8
CDR3: CASSFAPRTSGYEQYF

size: -
J: TRBJ1-2
V: TRBV7-3
CDR3: CASSLTTVGGYTF

size: once
J: TRBJ2-7
V: TRBV5-6
CDR3: CASSSNRQGVINF

size: -
J: TRBJ1-5
V: TRBV5-1
CDR3: CASSLYRGGQPQHF

size: -
J: TRBJ1-2
V: TRBV3-1/TRBV3-2
CDR3: CASSQQGGSGYTF

size: -
J: TRBJ2-2
V: TRBV6-2/TRBV6-3
CDR3: CASSSSGGSNTGELFF

size: -
J: TRBJ2-1
V: TRBV5-1
CDR3: CASSLVGGDNEQFF

size: -
J: TRBJ2-2
V: TRBV7-3
CDR3: CASTGTGDSGELFF

size: -
J: TRBJ1-6
V: TRBV5-4
CDR3: CASSLRRDSPLHF

size: -
J: TRBJ1-2
V: TRBV6-5
CDR3: CASSRGRRFSGYTF

size: -
J: TRBJ1-1
V: TRBV25-1
CDR3: CASSDTGMWAKNTEAFF

size: -
J: TRBJ1-1
V: TRBV4-1
CDR3: CASSREITGLGDTEAFF

size: -
J: TRBJ2-3
V: TRBV6-5
CDR3: CASSYDGASTDTQYF

size: -
J: TRBJ1-6
V: TRBV7-3
CDR3: CASSFGGIDSPLHF

size: -
J: TRBJ1-5
V: TRBV7-8
CDR3: CASSGGTFGQPQHF

size: -
J: TRBJ2-7
V: TRBV28
CDR3: CASSTTWTGLSYEQYF

size: -
J: TRBJ1-2
V: TRBV6-5
CDR3: CASSYARQGGGYTF

size: -
J: TRBJ2-7
V: TRBV5-1
CDR3: CASSGGQGARSYEQYF

size: -
J: TRBJ2-1
V: TRBV5-4
CDR3: CASQPDKSSYNEQFF

size: -
J: TRBJ2-1
V: TRBV4-1
CDR3: CASSPDRQVRKEQFF

size: -
J: TRBJ1-4
V: TRBV7-2
CDR3: CASSFSGGEKLFF

size: -
J: TRBJ1-2
V: TRBV4-3
CDR3: CASSQGGRTNYGYTF

size: -
J: TRBJ2-1
V: TRBV5-1
CDR3: CASSLVPTSGGTYNEQFF

size: once
J: TRBJ2-7
V: TRBV29-1
CDR3: CSVAHRDRGFYEQYF

size: -
J: TRBJ1-1
V: TRBV27
CDR3: CASSLQSNTEAFF

size: few
J: TRBJ1-1
V: TRBV7-2
CDR3: CASSLRREWGGNTEAFF